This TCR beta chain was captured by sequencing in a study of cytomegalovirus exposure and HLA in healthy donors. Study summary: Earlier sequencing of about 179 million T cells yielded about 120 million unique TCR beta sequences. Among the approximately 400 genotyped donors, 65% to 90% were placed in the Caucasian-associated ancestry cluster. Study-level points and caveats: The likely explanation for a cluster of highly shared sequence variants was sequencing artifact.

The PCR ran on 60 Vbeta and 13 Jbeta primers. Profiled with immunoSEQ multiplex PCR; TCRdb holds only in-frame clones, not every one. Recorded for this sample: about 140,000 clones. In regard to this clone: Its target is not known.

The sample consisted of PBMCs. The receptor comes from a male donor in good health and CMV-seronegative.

The CDR3 loop reads CASSPWGVQTQYF. DNA for the CDR3: TGTGCCAGCAGTCCCTGGGGGGTGCAGACCCAGTACTTC. The J gene is TRBJ2-5, the V gene TRBV2; D is possibly TRBD2 (6 bases). Per the germline V gene, CDR1 is SNHLY and CDR2 is FYNNEI. V was shortened by 5 bases and J by 6 bases, with 13 bases between the two germline ends. The CDR3 consists of 13 residues.